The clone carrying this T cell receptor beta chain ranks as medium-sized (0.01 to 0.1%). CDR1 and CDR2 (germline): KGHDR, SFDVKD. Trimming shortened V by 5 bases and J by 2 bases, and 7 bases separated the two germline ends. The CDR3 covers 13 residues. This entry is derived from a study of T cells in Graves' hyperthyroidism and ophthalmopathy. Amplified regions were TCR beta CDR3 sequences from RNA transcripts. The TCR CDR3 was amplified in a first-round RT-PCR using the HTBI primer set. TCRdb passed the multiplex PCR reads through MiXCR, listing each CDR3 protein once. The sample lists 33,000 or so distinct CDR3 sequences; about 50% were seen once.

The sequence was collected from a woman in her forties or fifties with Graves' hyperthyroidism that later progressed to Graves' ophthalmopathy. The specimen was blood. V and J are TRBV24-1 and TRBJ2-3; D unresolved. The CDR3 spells CATSVAATDTQYF. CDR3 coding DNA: TGTGCCACCAGTGTGGCCGCCACAGATACGCAGTATTTT.